Below, one TCR beta chain is given with its context. Its specificity is not known. This sample was taken from a study of long-term antiretroviral therapy in people with HIV. About the research overall: Collection dates of the earliest samples fall about a decade before the 2015 immediate-ART recommendation.

This CDR3 has 16 residues. The germline V gene has CDR1 MNHNY and CDR2 SVGAGI (reference sequence). V was clipped by 5 bases and J by 4 bases; unmatched bases: 12. Researchers report immunoSEQ v3.0 was run at survey level. Sequencing was designed to cover about 40,000-55,000 T-cell genomes in each sample. Method: immunoSEQ multiplex PCR; TCRdb's copy keeps in-frame clones and lacks some. In the table there are 17,000 or so clones, 76% of which are singletons. Study-wide findings and caveats: Regardless of time point, clones expanded before ART dominated the repertoire. Diversity increased after ART yet remained lower than in transplant donor controls.

The sequence was obtained from a woman aged 45-59 years with HIV. Sequenced here: unsorted PBMCs, sampled 2.5 years before starting antiretroviral therapy. The rearrangement joins TRBV6-6 to TRBJ2-5, with 8 bases matching TRBD2. CDR3 coding DNA: TGTGCCAGCAGTAACCTATTGGGACTAGACCGAGAGACCCAGTACTTC. Protein product: CASSNLLGLDRETQYF.